The 14 T cell receptor beta chains below all came from one sample that was sequenced in a study of blood T cells in healthy people across ages. Primed by a sample-barcoded 5' primer and a J-beta primer mix, a second PCR proceeded for about 7 to 11 cycles. TCRdb redid the calling of the 5' RACE reads with MiXCR, one entry per CDR3 protein. This table has around 400,000 distinct CDR3 sequences, 45% to 65% appearing once. The sequencing sample was made of blood. These receptors all stem from a man aged 55 to 70 in good health.

V and J are TRBV12-3 or TRBV12-4 and TRBJ1-2; no reliable D call. The CDR3 is made up of 14 amino acids. V lost 6 bases and J 2 bases, leaving 13 bases between the germline ends. CDR3 protein: CASSRMGSNYGYTF. CDR3 in DNA: TGTGCCAGCAGCCGGATGGGCAGCAACTATGGCTACACCTTC.

This clonotype was counted between two and nine times. J is TRBJ2-7 and V is TRBV28; 11 bases map to TRBD1. CDR3 size: 14 residues. CDR1 and CDR2 (germline): MDHEN, SYDVKM. V lost 6 bases to trimming and J lost 4 bases; unmatched junction nucleotides: 5. CDR3 in amino acids: CASSGTGGLYEQYF. The CDR3 DNA reads as TGTGCCAGCAGCGGGACAGGGGGTTTGTACGAGCAGTACTTC.

The chain has TRBV2 and TRBJ1-2; the D is unclear. With 1 base removed from V and 6 bases from J, the gap between germline ends came to 9 bases. CDR1 is SNHLY, CDR2 FYNNEI, per germline. The CDR3 totals 13 residues. CDR3 region: CASSEVGFHGYTF. The CDR3 DNA reads TGTGCCAGCAGTGAAGTGGGGTTCCATGGCTACACCTTC.

The chain uses TRBV5-6 and TRBJ2-7, with 7 bases that match TRBD2. Trimming took 3 bases from V and 3 from J; bases not matched to a gene: 6. This CDR3 contains 14 residues. Germline CDR1 reads SGHDT; CDR2 reads YYEEEE. For the CDR3, the DNA is TGTGCCAGCAGCTCATACGGGGGGAACTACGAGCAGTACTTC. Amino acids: CASSSYGGNYEQYF.

The J gene is TRBJ2-1, the V gene TRBV27; 7 nucleotides line up with TRBD1. The germline gives CDR1 MNHEY, CDR2 SMNVEV (reference sequence). The CDR3 is made up of 12 amino acids. The V gene end was trimmed by 6 bases and the J gene end by 8 bases; junction bases not matched to a gene: 4. The CDR3 region is CASSRQGHEQFF. CDR3 nucleotides: TGTGCCAGCAGCCGACAGGGACATGAGCAGTTCTTC.

The J gene is TRBJ2-7, the V gene TRBV14, with D possibly being TRBD2 (5 bases). Trimming took off 1 base at V and 5 bases at J, with 18 bases between the two ends. CDR3 length equals 16 residues. Looked up from germline, CDR1 is SGHDN and CDR2 is FVKESK. The CDR3 DNA reads as TGTGCCAGCAGCCAAGGGACGAGGACTCGCCACAACGAGCAGTACTTC. It codes for CASSQGTRTRHNEQYF.

V usage is TRBV6-5 and J usage is TRBJ1-3, with D unclear. The germline V and J ends were trimmed by 8 bases and 4 bases, with 21 bases remaining between them. The germline gives CDR1 MNHEY, CDR2 SVGAGI. There are 16 residues in the CDR3. The CDR3 nucleotides read TGTGCCAGCGGTTCTCAGCCGGATGGCAGAGGAAACACCATATATTTT. Encoded protein: CASGSQPDGRGNTIYF.

V gene TRBV27 combines with J gene TRBJ1-2; 7 positions match TRBD1. V shed 5 bases and J 0 bases; nucleotides not matched to a gene: 6. The germline V gene encodes CDR1 MNHEY and CDR2 SMNVEV (reference sequence). The CDR3 loop spans 15 amino acids. CDR3 residues: CASSAGGRTNYGYTF. Written as DNA, the CDR3 is TGTGCCAGCAGTGCAGGGGGAAGAACTAACTATGGCTACACCTTC.

With respect to this clonotype: A junction end diverges from the germline sequence, so it may reflect a read error. The chain links TRBV7-7 to TRBJ2-5; D gene uncertain. Germline loops: CDR1 SSHAT, CDR2 FNYEAQ (reference sequence). This CDR3 region has 17 residues. The CDR3 protein is CASSPDNHPGSQETQYF. CDR3 in DNA: TGTGCTAGCAGCCCAGATAACCACCCCGGCAGCCAAGAGACCCAGTACTTC.

This clonotype was seen a handful of times. DNA for the CDR3: TGTGCCAACCGGCCGGGGATGGAATCACCCCTCCACTTT. Translation gives CANRPGMESPLHF. The V gene is TRBV10-3, the J gene TRBJ1-6; D not certain. The length of the CDR3 is 13 residues. V lost 10 bases, J lost 10 bases, and 17 bases lay in between. Germline values: CDR1 ENHRY, CDR2 SYGVKD.

This clonotype has a handful of counts. The chain recombines TRBV29-1 with TRBJ2-1; 10 bases match TRBD2. J was trimmed by 7 bases and V by 6 bases; bases with no gene match: 6. Looked up from germline, CDR1 is SQVTM and CDR2 is ANQGSEA. The CDR3 contains 13 residues. CDR3 bases: TGCAGCGTGCGAGTACTAGCGGGGAATGAGCAGTTCTTC. Translating it yields CSVRVLAGNEQFF.

This clonotype occurred a few times. One end of the junction is discordant with germline, which a read error may explain. The chain is built from TRBV7-2 and TRBJ2-1, with a weak D call TRBD2 (5 bases). The CDR3 is 13 residues long. CDR1 is SGHTA and CDR2 is FQGNSA in the germline V gene. This chain's CDR3 is CASSVALYSEQFF. CDR3 sequence (DNA): TGTGCCAGCAGCGTAGCGCTCTACTCTGAGCAGTTCTTC. The full variable domain, in which reference TRBV7-2 and TRBJ2-1 provide the parts outside the CDR3, is GAGVSQSPSNKVTEKGKDVELRCDPISGHTALYWYRQSLGQGLEFLIYFQGNSAPDKSGLPSDRFSAERTGGSVSTLTIQRTQQEDSAVYLCASSVALYSEQFFGPGTRLTVL.

The gene calls are TRBV14 and TRBJ2-7; D is perhaps TRBD2 (6 bases). V lost 2 bases and J 0 bases, leaving 14 bases between the germline ends. The germline CDR1 and CDR2 sequences are SGHDN and FVKESK. This CDR3 has 16 residues. This chain's CDR3 is CASSQIGGKSSYEQYF. CDR3 in DNA: TGTGCCAGCAGCCAAATAGGCGGGAAAAGCTCCTACGAGCAGTACTTC.

Written as DNA, the CDR3 is TGTGCCAGCAGCTTAACATCCGACGCTCAGTGGTATTTT. Its protein product is CASSLTSDAQWYF. This chain uses TRBV7-3 with TRBJ2-3; D gene uncertain. The CDR3 has 13 amino acids. Trimming stripped 0 bases from V and 14 bases from J, with 15 bases between. Germline CDR1 SGHTA, CDR2 FQGTGA. Drawing the rest from reference TRBV7-3 and TRBJ2-3, the complete variable domain is GAGVSQTPSNKVTEKGKYVELRCDPISGHTALYWYRQSLGQGPEFLIYFQGTGAADDSGLPNDRFFAVRPEGSVSTLKIQRTERGDSAVYLCASSLTSDAQWYFGPGTRLTVL.